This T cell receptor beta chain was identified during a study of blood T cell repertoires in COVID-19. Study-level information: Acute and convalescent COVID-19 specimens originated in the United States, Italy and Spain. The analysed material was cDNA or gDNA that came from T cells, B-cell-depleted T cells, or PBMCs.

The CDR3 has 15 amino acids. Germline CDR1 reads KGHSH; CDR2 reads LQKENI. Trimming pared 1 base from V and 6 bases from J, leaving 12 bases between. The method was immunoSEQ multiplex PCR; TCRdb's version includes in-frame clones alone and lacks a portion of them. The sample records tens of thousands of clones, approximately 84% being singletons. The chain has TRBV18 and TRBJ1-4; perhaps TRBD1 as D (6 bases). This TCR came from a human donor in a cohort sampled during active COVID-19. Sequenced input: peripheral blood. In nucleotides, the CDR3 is TGTGCCAGCTCACCACTCAGGACAGTATATGAAAAACTGTTTTTT. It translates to CASSPLRTVYEKLFF.